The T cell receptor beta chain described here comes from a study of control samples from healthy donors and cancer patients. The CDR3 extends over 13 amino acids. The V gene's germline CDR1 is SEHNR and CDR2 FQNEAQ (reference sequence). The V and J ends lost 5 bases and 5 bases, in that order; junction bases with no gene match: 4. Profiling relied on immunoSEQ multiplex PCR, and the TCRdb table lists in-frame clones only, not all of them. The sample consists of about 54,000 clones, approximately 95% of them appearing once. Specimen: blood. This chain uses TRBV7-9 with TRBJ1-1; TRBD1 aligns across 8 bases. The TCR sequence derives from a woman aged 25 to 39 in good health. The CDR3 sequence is CASSHDRGTEAFF. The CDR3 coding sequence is TGTGCCAGCAGCCACGACAGGGGAACTGAAGCTTTCTTT.